What follows are 24 T cell receptor beta chains derived from one specimen sequenced in a study of shared clonotypes between healthy human individuals. TCRdb's copy holds only in-frame clones and misses some; the assay was immunoSEQ multiplex PCR. The sample holds about 2 million clones, roughly 95% seen once. Naive CD8 cells lacked CD45RO, underwent positive selection for CCR7 and left out terminally differentiated effector memory CD45RA+ cells. Sequenced input: naive CD8+ T cells sorted from blood. Receptors were obtained from a man between 18 and 29 years old in good health.

The CDR3 spells CASSLSPQQGNTEAFF. The CDR3 region has the DNA TGTGCCAGCAGTTTATCCCCCCAACAGGGGAACACTGAAGCTTTCTTT. V is TRBV27 and J is TRBJ1-1; TRBD1 might be the D (6 bases). V was clipped by 0 bases and J by 1 base, with 12 bases between them. CDR3 length: 16 residues. Germline-derived CDR1 and CDR2 are MNHEY and SMNVEV (reference sequence).

This chain connects TRBV4-1 to TRBJ2-3, with D hard to call. The germline V and J ends were trimmed by 5 bases and 4 bases, with 7 bases remaining between them. Germline-derived CDR1 and CDR2 are MGHRA and YSYEKL. The CDR3 contains 12 residues. CDR3 protein: CASSLRPDTQYF. CDR3 in DNA: TGCGCCAGCAGCTTGCGGCCAGATACGCAGTATTTT.

Of note for this clone: This CDR3 is also generated by other DNA sequences in the sample. The chain has TRBV4-1 and TRBJ2-7; D might be TRBD1 or TRBD2, each matching 6 bases. The ends were cut back, 0 bases at V and 3 bases at J, with 12 bases in the middle. Germline loops: CDR1 MGHRA, CDR2 YSYEKL. CDR3 length: 15 residues. The CDR3 DNA reads as TGCGCCAGCAGCCAAGATTCCGGGGGCAGCTACGAGCAGTACTTC. As protein: CASSQDSGGSYEQYF.

CDR3 amino acids: CAISALPGQNNYGYTF. In DNA form, the CDR3 reads TGTGCCATCAGTGCGCTGCCAGGGCAAAATAACTATGGCTACACCTTC. The genes are TRBV10-3 and TRBJ1-2; D is possibly TRBD1 (5 bases). The CDR3 is made up of 16 amino acids. V dropped 4 bases and J dropped 1 base, with 16 bases sitting between them. The germline V gene encodes CDR1 ENHRY and CDR2 SYGVKD.

Here the CDR3 reads CAWSGTGGAGNTIYF. The CDR3 DNA reads TGTGCCTGGAGTGGGACAGGGGGAGCTGGAAACACCATATATTTT. The rearrangement uses TRBV30 and TRBJ1-3, with 10 bases identical to TRBD1. V dropped 1 base and J dropped 2; count of bases not matched to a gene: 2. The CDR3 is 15 amino acids. From germline, CDR1 is GTSNPN and CDR2 SVGIG (reference sequence).

This clone was observed a few times. V gene TRBV7-8 combines with J gene TRBJ1-6; D gene uncertain. The CDR3 contains 15 residues. V dropped 4 bases and J dropped 7 bases, with 14 bases sitting between them. CDR1 SGHVS and CDR2 FQNEAQ come from the germline V gene. The CDR3 coding sequence is TGTGCCAGCAGCTCCCCCGGTGCGACCAATTCACCCCTCCACTTT. It translates to CASSSPGATNSPLHF.

V usage is TRBV5-1 and J usage is TRBJ2-6; the D is unclear. The germline CDR1 and CDR2 sequences are SGHRS and YFSETQ. The length of the CDR3 is 16 residues. Trimming stripped 3 bases from V and 0 bases from J, with 10 bases between. The CDR3 DNA sequence: TGCGCCAGCAGCTACGGCGAGTTCTCTGGGGCCAACGTCCTGACTTTC. Translating it yields CASSYGEFSGANVLTF.

This clone came up once. This rearrangement joins TRBV2 to TRBJ1-2; possibly TRBD1 for D (5 bases). The germline V and J ends were trimmed by 7 bases and 4 bases, with 22 bases remaining between them. Germline V gene data show CDR1 as SNHLY and CDR2 as FYNNEI. The CDR3 has 16 residues. The CDR3 loop reads CASNPPVRGEGYGYTF. As DNA, the CDR3 is TGTGCCAGCAACCCCCCTGTGAGGGGCGAAGGCTATGGCTACACCTTC. Variable domain in full (rest from reference TRBV2 and TRBJ1-2): EPEVTQTPSHQVTQMGQEVILRCVPISNHLYFYWYRQILGQKVEFLVSFYNNEISEKSEIFDDQFSVERPDGSNFTLKIRSTKLEDSAMYFCASNPPVRGEGYGYTFGSGTRLTVV.

The chain has TRBV6-6 and TRBJ1-6, with TRBD1 identical over 7 bases. Germline assignment: CDR1 MNHNY and CDR2 SVGAGI (reference sequence). The CDR3 totals 15 residues. Losses at the gene ends were 4 bases for V and 8 bases for J; bases not matched to a gene: 8. For the CDR3, the DNA is TGTGCCAGCAGTTGGATCGAGGGGGCAGATTCACCCCTCCACTTT. Translation: CASSWIEGADSPLHF.

With respect to this clone: This CDR3 is missing its conserved last phenylalanine or tryptophan, likely due to a read error. The DNA is left out, because the CDR3 cannot be placed on it with certainty; the CDR3 is given as TCRdb lists it. The genes are TRBV5-6 and TRBJ1-2; TRBD1 is taken as the D call from the table, unchecked against the DNA. From its first to its last residue, the CDR3 has 13 amino acids. Germline CDR1 and CDR2: SGHDT and YYEEEE. CDR3 protein: CASSLSGQGDGRL.

This chain uses TRBV6-1 with TRBJ2-7; TRBD1 might be the D (6 bases). From germline, CDR1 is MNHNS and CDR2 SASEGT. Trimming shortened V by 2 bases and J by 5 bases, and 13 bases separated the two germline ends. The CDR3 is made up of 14 amino acids. CDR3 coding DNA: TGTGCCAGCAGTGAATGGGCCAGGGGTGACGAGCAGTACTTC. It encodes CASSEWARGDEQYF.

The V gene is TRBV5-1, the J gene TRBJ2-3; D is uncertain. Deletions cut 4 bases from V and 4 bases from J, with 10 bases between. Germline V lookup: CDR1 SGHRS, CDR2 YFSETQ. The CDR3 totals 13 residues. The CDR3 nucleotides read TGCGCCAGCAGCGCCTATGGCGCAGATACGCAGTATTTT. Its translation is CASSAYGADTQYF.

The V and J genes are TRBV7-9 and TRBJ2-7, with 8 bases aligning to TRBD1. CDR3 length: 15 residues. Germline lookup yields CDR1 SEHNR and CDR2 FQNEAQ (reference sequence). V was clipped by 5 bases and J by 4 bases; unmatched bases: 10. For the CDR3, the DNA is TGTGCCAGCAGCCCCGGACAGGGAAAGGGATACGAGCAGTACTTC. This codes for CASSPGQGKGYEQYF.

This chain links TRBV11-2 with TRBJ2-5, with 9 bases lining up with TRBD1. The V gene's germline CDR1 is SGHAT and CDR2 FQNNGV. The V gene end was trimmed by 3 bases and the J gene end by 5 bases; junction bases not matched to a gene: 7. The CDR3 is made up of 15 amino acids. As DNA, the CDR3 is TGTGCCAGCAGCTTCGGGACAGGGCTTTCGGAGACCCAGTACTTC. It encodes CASSFGTGLSETQYF. Full variable domain (outside the CDR3, taken from reference TRBV11-2 and TRBJ2-5): EAGVAQSPRYKIIEKRQSVAFWCNPISGHATLYWYQQILGQGPKLLIQFQNNGVVDDSQLPKDRFSAERLKGVDSTLKIQPAKLEDSAVYLCASSFGTGLSETQYFGPGTRLLVL.

This rearrangement joins TRBV5-6 to TRBJ2-7; 8 bases agree with TRBD2. The trim removed 2 bases at V and 4 bases at J, leaving 8 bases unmatched. Per the germline V gene, CDR1 is SGHDT and CDR2 is YYEEEE. The CDR3 runs to 15 residues. CDR3 loop: CASSLGAGVLYEQYF. In DNA form, the CDR3 reads TGTGCCAGCAGCTTAGGAGCGGGGGTCCTTTACGAGCAGTACTTC.

The chain has TRBV30 and TRBJ2-7, with 9 bases matching TRBD1. Germline V gene sequence: CDR1 GTSNPN, CDR2 SVGIG (reference sequence). Losses at the gene ends were 1 base for V and 3 bases for J; bases not matched to a gene: 7. The CDR3 extends over 15 amino acids. DNA for the CDR3: TGTGCCTGGAGTGGGGGGACAGGGCCCCTCTACGAGCAGTACTTC. It yields the protein CAWSGGTGPLYEQYF.

Notes on this clone: Distinct nucleotide sequences in the sample also encode this CDR3. The genes are TRBV11-2 and TRBJ2-7; no definite D call. The ends were cut back, 4 bases at V and 5 bases at J, with 6 bases in the middle. Germline V gives CDR1 SGHAT, CDR2 FQNNGV. This CDR3 spans 11 amino acids. The CDR3 DNA is TGTGCCAGCAGCTCGGTCAACGAGCAGTACTTC. It specifies CASSSVNEQYF.

This clone was recorded once. CDR3 sequence reads: CATEAGSSYNEQFF. CDR3 DNA: TGTGCCACGGAGGCGGGCAGCTCCTACAATGAGCAGTTCTTC. J is TRBJ2-1 and V is TRBV5-4, with a tentative D call TRBD2 (5 bases). Germline CDR1 is SGHNT and CDR2 is YYREEE (reference sequence). V lost 9 bases and J 0 bases, leaving 13 bases between the germline ends. The CDR3 covers 14 residues.

This rearrangement joins TRBV5-6 to TRBJ1-4; 8 bases are shared with TRBD1. This CDR3 is built from 16 residues. V trimming: 0 bases; J trimming: 4 bases; junction bases outside the gene matches: 5. CDR1 is SGHDT, CDR2 YYEEEE, per germline. The CDR3 DNA is TGTGCCAGCAGCTTGGACGGACAGGGAAGTAATGAAAAACTGTTTTTT. Amino acids: CASSLDGQGSNEKLFF.

Details on this clone: The same CDR3 can be traced to other DNA sequences in this sample. V gene TRBV27 combines with J gene TRBJ2-1; D is undetermined. CDR1 is MNHEY and CDR2 is SMNVEV in the germline V gene (reference sequence). The germline V and J ends were trimmed by 4 bases and 7 bases, with 8 bases remaining between them. This CDR3 comprises 12 residues. The CDR3 coding sequence is TGTGCCAGCAGTTGGCAAGGGAATGAGCAGTTCTTC. Translated: CASSWQGNEQFF.

The V and J genes are TRBV27 and TRBJ1-1; D might be TRBD1 (6 bases). This CDR3 comprises 17 residues. CDR1 and CDR2 (germline): MNHEY, SMNVEV (reference sequence). The germline V and J ends were trimmed by 6 bases and 0 bases, with 20 bases remaining between them. The CDR3 DNA sequence: TGTGCCAGCAGGCGGGCCTACGGACAGAGCATGAACACTGAAGCTTTCTTT. Protein: CASRRAYGQSMNTEAFF.

The chain carries TRBV6-5 and TRBJ1-1; D may be TRBD1 (5 bases). Trimming shortened V by 0 bases and J by 4 bases, and 9 bases separated the two germline ends. The CDR3 loop spans 14 amino acids. Germline CDR1 reads MNHEY; CDR2 reads SVGAGI. Here the CDR3 reads CASSYSPGLTEAFF. CDR3 sequence (DNA): TGTGCCAGCAGTTACTCGCCAGGGCTCACTGAAGCTTTCTTT.

This clone was seen once. V gene TRBV4-3 combines with J gene TRBJ2-2; perhaps D is TRBD1 or TRBD2 (5 bases each). CDR3 length: 18 residues. The germline V gene encodes CDR1 LGHNA and CDR2 YSLEER. Trimming removed 0 bases at V and 5 bases at J, with 19 bases between. The CDR3 DNA sequence: TGCGCCAGCAGCCAAGATTCTGGGGCGGGTGGTCCAACCGGGGAGCTGTTTTTT. It translates to CASSQDSGAGGPTGELFF.

The rearrangement joins TRBV19 to TRBJ1-3, with D tentatively TRBD1 (5 bases). Germline V gene lookup returns CDR1 LNHDA and CDR2 SQIVND (reference sequence). This CDR3 contains 16 residues. V lost 4 bases and J 3 bases, leaving 16 bases between the germline ends. CDR3 residues: CASSTVGAARGNTIYF. DNA for the CDR3: TGTGCCAGTAGTACCGTCGGGGCAGCTCGTGGAAACACCATATATTTT.